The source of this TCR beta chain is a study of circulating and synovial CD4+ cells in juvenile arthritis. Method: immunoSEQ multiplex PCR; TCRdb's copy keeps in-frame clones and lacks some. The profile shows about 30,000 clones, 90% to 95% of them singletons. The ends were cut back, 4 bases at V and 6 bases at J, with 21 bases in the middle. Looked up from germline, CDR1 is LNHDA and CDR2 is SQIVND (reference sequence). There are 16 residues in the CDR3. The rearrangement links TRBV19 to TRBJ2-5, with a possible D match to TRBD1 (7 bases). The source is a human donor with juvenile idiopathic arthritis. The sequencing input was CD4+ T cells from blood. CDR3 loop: CASSKRGDSLPQTQYF. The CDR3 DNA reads TGTGCCAGTAGTAAGAGGGGGGACAGCCTCCCGCAGACCCAGTACTTC.